This T cell receptor beta chain was recorded in a study of CXCR3-negative and CXCR3-positive naive CD8 T cells. In the study overall: Libraries each contributed about 1.5 +/- 0.3 million TRB reads, for roughly 140 million in total. Overall study findings and caveats: Naive cells positive for CXCR3 carried more hydrophobic TRB CDR3s than CXCR3-negative ones. CXCR3 levels fell partly with cryopreservation; most assays relied on fresh PBMCs. Diversity in memory CD8+ cells fell much lower than the comparably high levels seen in both naive subsets. TRBV-TRBJ usage was alike in naive CXCR3-negative and CXCR3-positive cells but differed in memory cells.

On this clonotype itself: Antigen unknown.

Per germline, CDR1 SGHTA and CDR2 FQGNSA. The CDR3 has 13 residues. All TRB cDNA libraries came from 5' RACE performed with UMI labels. From its re-call of the 5' RACE reads, TCRdb lists each CDR3 protein once, without DNA. The repertoire shows roughly 61,000 distinct CDR3 sequences; the top ten hold 0.5% to 0.55%. The origin of this receptor is a human donor in good health. Some clones in this sample may be carry-over from other donors' samples. Sequencing input: naive CXCR3+ CD8+ T cells from blood. The subset denotes: CD45RO-CCR7+CD27+CD95- naive CD8+ T cells expressing CXCR3 (TNR3+). The chain has TRBV7-2 and TRBJ2-7. The CDR3 sequence is CASSSVIGYEQYF.